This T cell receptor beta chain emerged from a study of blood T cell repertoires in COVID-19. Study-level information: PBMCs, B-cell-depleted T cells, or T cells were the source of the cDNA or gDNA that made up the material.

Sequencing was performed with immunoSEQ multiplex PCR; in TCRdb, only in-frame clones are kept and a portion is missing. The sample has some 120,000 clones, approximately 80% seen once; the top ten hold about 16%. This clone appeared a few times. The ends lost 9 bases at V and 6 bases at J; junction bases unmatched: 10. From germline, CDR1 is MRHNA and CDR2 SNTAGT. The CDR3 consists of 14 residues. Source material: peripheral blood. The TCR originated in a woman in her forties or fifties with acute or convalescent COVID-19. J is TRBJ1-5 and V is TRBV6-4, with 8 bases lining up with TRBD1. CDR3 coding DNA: TGTGCCAGTGAACAGGGGGGGCAGGGTCAGCCCCAGCATTTT. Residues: CASEQGGQGQPQHF.